This T cell receptor (beta chain) was sequenced for a study of T cell responses to AZD1222 COVID-19 vaccine. In the case of this clone: What it binds is unknown.

Study-wide findings and caveats: Females outnumbered males among donors, who were mostly white British; clonal diversity was possibly underestimated. At 160-218 and 743-854, vaccine-associated CD4 TCRs were dominant, and they spanned spike.

Only in-frame clones appear in the TCRdb table, and some are missing; sequencing was by immunoSEQ multiplex PCR. The sample yields tens of thousands of clones, about 90% seen once. V was pared by 3 bases and J by 2 bases, with 11 bases between. CDR1 LNHDA and CDR2 SQIVND come from the germline V gene (reference sequence). There are 15 residues in the CDR3. The sequence derives from an adult in good health. Sequences were derived from peripheral blood, sampled on day 0 of MenACWY control vaccination. The V call is TRBV19, the J call TRBJ1-3, with D possibly matching TRBD1 (5 bases). The CDR3 region is CASSIGHATGNTIYF. CDR3 bases: TGTGCCAGTAGTATTGGACACGCTACTGGAAACACCATATATTTT.